This passage covers 26 T cell receptor beta chains from one sample sequenced in a study of blood T cells in healthy people across ages. A sample-barcoded 5' primer and a J-beta primer mix were used in a second PCR of roughly 7 to 12 cycles. TCRdb re-called the 5' RACE reads with MiXCR, one entry per CDR3 protein. The sample carries around 800,000 distinct CDR3 sequences, roughly 60% recorded once. The material sequenced was blood. The receptors stem from a man younger than 45 in good health.

This clonotype was found a few times. This chain joins TRBV6-2 or TRBV6-3 and TRBJ2-5, with 7 bases fitting TRBD1. This CDR3 contains 15 residues. The germline gives CDR1 MNHEY, CDR2 SVGEGT. The V segment lost 2 bases and the J segment 0 bases; nucleotides outside the gene matches: 3. The CDR3 nucleotides read TGTGCCAGCAGTTACGGGACAGCTTACCAAGAGACCCAGTACTTC. Translated, it gives CASSYGTAYQETQYF.

CDR3 loop: CASSLQLGATNEKLFF. Written as DNA, the CDR3 is TGTGCCAGCAGCTTGCAACTGGGTGCAACTAATGAAAAACTGTTTTTT. V is TRBV11-1 and J is TRBJ1-4; D not resolved. This CDR3 spans 16 amino acids. Trimming stripped 3 bases from V and 0 bases from J, with 11 bases between. Germline V gene lookup returns CDR1 SGHAT and CDR2 FQDESV (reference sequence).

The chain combines TRBV6-5 with TRBJ2-6; 7 bases fit TRBD2. Trimming at V came to 2 bases and at J to 4 bases, leaving 11 bases not matched to a gene. Germline loops: CDR1 MNHEY, CDR2 SVGAGI. The CDR3 runs to 18 residues. The CDR3 DNA sequence: TGTGCCAGCAGTTACACCGGACCGGGGGGTATGGGGGCCAACGTCCTGACTTTC. This gives the protein CASSYTGPGGMGANVLTF.

This clonotype was seen a few times. The chain links TRBV7-3 to TRBJ2-1, with TRBD2 matching 8 bases. With V trimmed by 2 bases and J by 0 bases, 6 bases remained unmatched. From germline, CDR1 is SGHTA and CDR2 FQGTGA. This CDR3 has 17 amino acids. CDR3 in amino acids: CASSLATGGASYNEQFF. The CDR3 bases are TGTGCCAGCAGCTTAGCAACCGGGGGGGCCTCCTACAATGAGCAGTTCTTC. Based on the CDR3 plus reference TRBV7-3 and TRBJ2-1, the full variable domain is GAGVSQTPSNKVTEKGKYVELRCDPISGHTALYWYRQSLGQGPEFLIYFQGTGAADDSGLPNDRFFAVRPEGSVSTLKIQRTERGDSAVYLCASSLATGGASYNEQFFGPGTRLTVL.

The chain employs TRBV7-2 and TRBJ1-2, with a possible D match to TRBD1 (5 bases). Trimming shortened V by 5 bases and J by 7 bases, and 17 bases separated the two germline ends. Germline CDR1 and CDR2: SGHTA and FQGNSA. The CDR3 has 14 amino acids. The chain's CDR3 is CASSPTGGSGGYTF. The CDR3 nucleotides are TGTGCCAGCAGCCCAACCGGGGGTTCGGGTGGCTACACCTTC.

The chain is built from TRBV6-2 or TRBV6-3 and TRBJ2-1; D uncertain. With 5 bases removed from V and 8 bases from J, the gap between germline ends came to 25 bases. The CDR3 consists of 17 residues. Per the germline V gene, CDR1 is MNHEY and CDR2 is SVGEGT. The CDR3 DNA is TGTGCCAGCAGTCAACCAATCGGACCCATCGTGGTATATGAGCAGTTCTTC. Residues: CASSQPIGPIVVYEQFF.

Of note for this clonotype: A read error may explain this, as a much larger clone is one base away. DNA for the CDR3: TGTGCCAGCACCAACCAAGAGACCCAGTACTTC. Translating it yields CASTNQETQYF. The J gene is TRBJ2-5, the V gene TRBV6-6; D gene ambiguous. The CDR3 runs to 11 residues. Germline loops: CDR1 MNHNY, CDR2 SVGAGI (reference sequence). Trimming left V 7 bases short and J 0 bases short, with 3 bases between.

This sequence joins TRBV7-9 and TRBJ2-1; 8 nucleotides match TRBD2. Trimming at V came to 5 bases and at J to 7 bases, leaving 13 bases not matched to a gene. CDR1 is SEHNR, CDR2 FQNEAQ, per germline (reference sequence). The CDR3 loop spans 16 amino acids. CDR3 loop: CASSPGAAGVGNEQFF. CDR3 bases: TGTGCCAGCAGCCCCGGAGCAGCGGGGGTCGGGAATGAGCAGTTCTTC. Variable domain in full (rest from reference TRBV7-9 and TRBJ2-1): DTGVSQNPRHKITKRGQNVTFRCDPISEHNRLYWYRQTLGQGPEFLTYFQNEAQLEKSRLLSDRFSAERPKGSFSTLEIQRTEQGDSAMYLCASSPGAAGVGNEQFFGPGTRLTVL.

V and J are TRBV4-2 and TRBJ2-3; 12 bases fit TRBD2. The germline V gene encodes CDR1 LGHNA and CDR2 YNFKEQ. Germline trimming cut 4 bases from V and 6 bases from J; bases unmatched to any gene: 11. The CDR3 loop spans 17 amino acids. CDR3 amino acids: CASSPTSGGNPPDTQYF. The DNA of the CDR3 is TGTGCCAGCAGCCCGACTAGCGGGGGTAATCCCCCTGATACGCAGTATTTT.

This sequence joins TRBV7-2 and TRBJ2-2, with D possibly being TRBD2 (6 bases). Germline V lookup: CDR1 SGHTA, CDR2 FQGNSA. This CDR3 is built from 16 residues. Trimming removed 0 bases from V and 4 bases from J, with 12 bases in between. This chain's CDR3 is CASSLAGGSPTGELFF. CDR3 nucleotide sequence: TGTGCCAGCAGCTTAGCCGGGGGAAGTCCCACCGGGGAGCTGTTTTTT.

This clonotype was detected only once. V is TRBV12-3 or TRBV12-4 and J is TRBJ2-1; 10 positions match TRBD2. The V segment lost 3 bases and the J segment 8 bases; nucleotides outside the gene matches: 7. The CDR3 consists of 15 residues. The CDR3 DNA reads as TGTGCCAGCAGTTTTATAGCGGGGGGCATGGATGAGCAGTTCTTC. This encodes CASSFIAGGMDEQFF.

This clonotype was seen only a few times. This chain uses TRBV7-9 with TRBJ2-4; D ambiguous. The V end lost 0 bases, the J end lost 9 bases, and 15 bases lay between the germline ends. This CDR3 spans 15 amino acids. The germline V gene has CDR1 SEHNR and CDR2 FQNEAQ (reference sequence). As DNA, the CDR3 is TGTGCCAGCAGCTTAGCCCCAACAGAGCCGAGCATTCAGTACTTC. This codes for CASSLAPTEPSIQYF. Full variable domain (outside the CDR3, taken from reference TRBV7-9 and TRBJ2-4): DTGVSQNPRHKITKRGQNVTFRCDPISEHNRLYWYRQTLGQGPEFLTYFQNEAQLEKSRLLSDRFSAERPKGSFSTLEIQRTEQGDSAMYLCASSLAPTEPSIQYFGAGTRLSVL.

This clonotype was counted a single time. The V gene is TRBV6-1, the J gene TRBJ2-1, with 7 bases lining up with TRBD1. The CDR3 is 14 amino acids. From germline, CDR1 is MNHNS and CDR2 SASEGT. J lost 6 bases, V lost 0 bases, and 2 bases had no gene match. For the CDR3, the DNA is TGTGCCAGCAGTGAAGCAAGGGGGCCCAATGAGCAGTTCTTC. It encodes CASSEARGPNEQFF.

This clonotype was counted a single time. The rearrangement links TRBV5-1 to TRBJ2-7, with TRBD1 identical over 9 bases. Germline V lookup: CDR1 SGHRS, CDR2 YFSETQ. The CDR3 is made up of 16 amino acids. Trimming at V came to 4 bases and at J to 5 bases, leaving 13 bases not matched to a gene. CDR3 loop: CASSLAPGTGPNEQYF. The CDR3 nucleotides are TGCGCCAGCAGCCTCGCCCCCGGGACAGGGCCCAACGAGCAGTACTTC.

The chain recombines TRBV2 with TRBJ2-7; D perhaps matches TRBD1 (6 bases). The J call may not be correct, given that the DNA end is closer to TRBJ2-5. Germline CDR1 is SNHLY and CDR2 is FYNNEI. The CDR3 loop spans 13 amino acids. CDR3 DNA: TGTGCCAGCAGTCGACAGGCTCGGGAGACCCAGTACTTC. The encoded protein is CASSRQARETQYF.

This clonotype has just a few counts. This sequence joins TRBV27 and TRBJ2-3; D is possibly TRBD2 (6 bases). Trimming removed 2 bases from V and 6 bases from J, with 12 bases in between. Germline assignment: CDR1 MNHEY and CDR2 SMNVEV (reference sequence). The CDR3 extends over 14 amino acids. The CDR3 is CASSLRRGSDTQYF. DNA of the CDR3: TGTGCCAGCAGTTTAAGGAGGGGCAGTGATACGCAGTATTTT.

V gene TRBV2 combines with J gene TRBJ2-1, with 7 bases fitting TRBD2. J lost 10 bases, V lost 4 bases, and 4 bases had no gene match. There are 12 residues in the CDR3. The V gene's germline CDR1 is SNHLY and CDR2 FYNNEI. The CDR3 is CASSGWGGEQFF. CDR3 bases: TGTGCCAGCAGTGGTTGGGGAGGGGAGCAGTTCTTC.

In its sample, this clonotype was seen a few times. A junction end diverges from the germline sequence, so it may reflect a read error. The chain carries TRBV4-2 and TRBJ2-5; weak D call: TRBD1 (5 bases). The end of the DNA fits TRBJ2-7 better, so the J call may be wrong. Germline-derived CDR1 and CDR2 are LGHNA and YNFKEQ. The CDR3 is made up of 14 amino acids. Here the CDR3 reads CASNQDHSQGEQYF. The DNA of the CDR3 is TGTGCCAGCAACCAAGACCACAGCCAGGGCGAGCAGTACTTC.

This clonotype was recorded once. The gene calls are TRBV20-1 and TRBJ2-7; a possible D gene is TRBD2 (6 bases). The better agreement between TRBJ2-5 and the DNA end casts doubt on the J call. From germline, CDR1 is DFQATT and CDR2 SNEGSKA (reference sequence). CDR3 length: 12 amino acids. This CDR3 is CSAWRAGETQYF. DNA of the CDR3: TGCAGTGCTTGGCGGGCGGGGGAGACCCAGTACTTC.

This chain connects TRBV7-3 to TRBJ2-4, with D tentatively TRBD2 (7 bases). The CDR3 is 13 residues long. Germline CDR1 SGHTA, CDR2 FQGTGA. V shed 7 bases and J shed 5 bases, with 12 bases lying between them. The CDR3 region is CASKGGGENIQYF. CDR3 nucleotides: TGTGCCAGCAAAGGGGGAGGGGAAAACATTCAGTACTTC.

V gene TRBV5-4 combines with J gene TRBJ2-7; D is undetermined. Germline V CDR1 and CDR2: SGHNT, YYREEE (reference sequence). V lost 2 bases, J lost 6 bases, and 9 bases lay in between. The CDR3 spans 12 residues. CDR3 DNA: TGTGCCAGCAGCTTCCCTCTACGCGAGCAGTACTTC. Amino acid sequence: CASSFPLREQYF.

This clonotype was detected only once. This chain connects TRBV12-3 or TRBV12-4 to TRBJ2-3, with TRBD1 matching over 7 bases. V dropped 2 bases and J dropped 1; count of bases not matched to a gene: 12. The CDR3 length is 18 residues. The CDR3 sequence is CASSLRYRQGWGTDTQYF. CDR3 nucleotides: TGTGCCAGCAGTTTACGATACCGACAGGGATGGGGCACAGATACGCAGTATTTT.

CDR3 sequence: CASSDGDRGPSGANVLTF. The CDR3 DNA is TGTGCCAGCAGCGACGGGGACAGAGGTCCTTCTGGGGCCAACGTCCTGACTTTC. The V gene is TRBV9, the J gene TRBJ2-6, with TRBD1 matching over 7 bases. Germline V gives CDR1 SGDLS, CDR2 YYNGEE. This CDR3 is built from 18 residues. V gave up 3 bases and J gave up 1 base; unmatched junction bases: 10. The full variable domain, completed using reference TRBV9 and TRBJ2-6, is DSGVTQTPKHLITATGQRVTLRCSPRSGDLSVYWYQQSLDQGLQFLIQYYNGEERAKGNILERFSAQQFPDLHSELNLSSLELGDSALYFCASSDGDRGPSGANVLTFGAGSRLTVL.

The V call is TRBV20-1, the J call TRBJ2-4; D not resolved. The J call may be wrong; the DNA end is better matched by TRBJ2-7. The CDR3 length is 10 residues. The germline V gene has CDR1 DFQATT and CDR2 SNEGSKA (reference sequence). The CDR3 spells CSWWGYEQYF. In DNA, the CDR3 is TGCAGTTGGTGGGGCTACGAGCAGTACTTC.

This chain links TRBV4-2 with TRBJ2-1; D is undetermined. Germline-derived CDR1 and CDR2 are LGHNA and YNFKEQ. Trimming left V 0 bases short and J 2 bases short, with 11 bases between. This CDR3 comprises 16 residues. CDR3 protein: CASSQEAVHTYNEQFF. The CDR3 DNA reads TGTGCCAGCAGCCAAGAGGCCGTGCACACCTACAATGAGCAGTTCTTC.

The chain employs TRBV4-3 and TRBJ2-7; TRBD2 agrees at 8 bases. Germline V gene data show CDR1 as LGHNA and CDR2 as YSLEER. This CDR3 is 16 amino acids long. The ends lost 4 bases at V and 5 bases at J; junction bases unmatched: 13. The CDR3, as DNA: TGCGCCAGCAGCCCCGGGATAGCGGGGACCCCCCACGAGCAGTACTTC. Its protein product is CASSPGIAGTPHEQYF.